These 30 T cell receptor beta chains share one sample of origin, sequenced in a study of cytomegalovirus exposure and HLA in healthy donors. This PCR relied on a set of 60 Vbeta primers and 13 Jbeta primers. Method: immunoSEQ multiplex PCR; TCRdb's copy keeps in-frame clones and lacks some. Among 150,000 to 160,000 clones listed, 70% to 80% were seen once. Sequencing was performed on PBMCs. These receptors originate from a man aged 25 to 45 in good health and CMV-seronegative.

V and J are TRBV6-1 and TRBJ2-3; no definite D call. The CDR3 extends over 11 amino acids. CDR1 is MNHNS, CDR2 SASEGT, per germline. V was cut by 4 bases and J by 7 bases, with 6 bases left in between. The CDR3 loop is CASSGAYTQYF. In DNA form, the CDR3 reads TGTGCCAGCAGTGGGGCCTATACGCAGTATTTT.

This clone was picked up one time. The rearrangement uses TRBV5-1 and TRBJ2-7, with TRBD2 matching 13 bases. The ends lost 3 bases at V and 6 bases at J; junction bases unmatched: 0. Germline values: CDR1 SGHRS, CDR2 YFSETQ. This CDR3 region has 13 residues. The DNA for the CDR3 is TGCGCCAGCAGCTGGACTAGCGGGGGCGAGCAGTACTTC. This sequence encodes CASSWTSGGEQYF.

The chain couples TRBV28 to TRBJ1-3; TRBD1 is a possible D gene (6 bases). The germline V and J ends were trimmed by 3 bases and 1 base, with 13 bases remaining between them. CDR1 and CDR2 (germline): MDHEN, SYDVKM. The CDR3 runs to 16 residues. The CDR3 protein is CASSLGQGTSGNTIYF. The DNA for the CDR3 is TGTGCCAGCAGTTTGGGCCAGGGGACGTCTGGAAACACCATATATTTT.

The rearrangement links TRBV7-2 to TRBJ1-2; D may be TRBD1 (6 bases). V lost 5 bases to trimming and J lost 7 bases, with 11 bases between them. The CDR3 is made up of 12 amino acids. From germline, CDR1 is SGHTA and CDR2 FQGNSA. CDR3 DNA sequence: TGTGCCAGCAGCGCGCCCAGGGGTGGCTACACCTTC. Its translation: CASSAPRGGYTF. Filled out from reference TRBV7-2 and TRBJ1-2, the complete variable domain reads GAGVSQSPSNKVTEKGKDVELRCDPISGHTALYWYRQSLGQGLEFLIYFQGNSAPDKSGLPSDRFSAERTGGSVSTLTIQRTQQEDSAVYLCASSAPRGGYTFGSGTRLTVV.

This chain connects TRBV4-2 to TRBJ2-2, with a tentative D call TRBD1 (6 bases). This CDR3 has 15 amino acids. From germline, CDR1 is LGHNA and CDR2 YNFKEQ. V was cut by 5 bases and J by 0 bases, with 10 bases left in between. In DNA form, the CDR3 reads TGTGCCAGCAGCAGACAGGACGCGAACACCGGGGAGCTGTTTTTT. This sequence encodes CASSRQDANTGELFF.

The V call is TRBV7-2, the J call TRBJ1-4, with 7 bases fitting TRBD1. This CDR3 is 14 amino acids long. J gave up 8 bases and V 5 bases, and 8 bases lay outside the gene matches. The germline CDR1 and CDR2 sequences are SGHTA and FQGNSA. CDR3 region: CASSPRQGLEKLFF. The CDR3 DNA sequence: TGTGCCAGCAGCCCACGACAGGGACTCGAAAAACTGTTTTTT.

The CDR3, as DNA: TGTGCCAGTAACCACGGAGAATCTAACTATGGCTACACCTTC. Amino acids: CASNHGESNYGYTF. The chain links TRBV19 to TRBJ1-2, with no clear D. The germline gives CDR1 LNHDA, CDR2 SQIVND (reference sequence). V was pared by 7 bases and J by 0 bases, with 12 bases between. The CDR3 covers 14 residues.

In this sample, this clone turned up a few times. The chain couples TRBV9 to TRBJ2-3, with 9 bases identical to TRBD2. The length of the CDR3 is 16 residues. In germline, CDR1 is SGDLS, CDR2 YYNGEE. J lost 5 bases, V lost 1 base, and 8 bases had no gene match. The CDR3 region is CASSVPAGGPIDTQYF. CDR3 bases: TGTGCCAGCAGCGTACCGGCGGGGGGGCCGATAGATACGCAGTATTTT.

This chain connects TRBV6-1 to TRBJ2-7; D unclear. The CDR3 spans 15 residues. V lost 4 bases and J 3 bases, leaving 16 bases between the germline ends. Germline V gives CDR1 MNHNS, CDR2 SASEGT. The CDR3 here is CASSVGVARGYEQYF. CDR3 in DNA: TGTGCCAGCAGTGTCGGTGTGGCGCGAGGCTACGAGCAGTACTTC.

The chain couples TRBV30 to TRBJ2-5; D call uncertain. The V end was cut by 2 bases, the J end by 7 bases, with 11 bases between. This CDR3 is 12 amino acids long. The germline V gene has CDR1 GTSNPN and CDR2 SVGIG (reference sequence). CDR3: CAWSPSERTQYF. DNA of the CDR3: TGTGCCTGGAGTCCTAGTGAACGGACCCAGTACTTC.

The V and J genes are TRBV6-6 and TRBJ2-1, with 8 bases matching TRBD2. The CDR3 has 14 residues. The V gene's germline CDR1 is MNHNY and CDR2 SVGAGI (reference sequence). The ends lost 2 bases at V and 9 bases at J; junction bases unmatched: 6. In DNA form, the CDR3 reads TGTGCCAGCAGTTACCCGGGGGGGCTGAGTGAGCAGTTCTTC. This gives the protein CASSYPGGLSEQFF.

This clone was counted between two and nine times. The chain has TRBV19 and TRBJ2-2, with 8 nucleotides matching TRBD1. Germline CDR1 reads LNHDA; CDR2 reads SQIVND (reference sequence). The CDR3 sequence is 14 residues long. The V gene end was trimmed by 6 bases and the J gene end by 5 bases; junction bases not matched to a gene: 5. In DNA, the CDR3 is TGTGCCAGTAGCCGGACAGGGCTGACCGGGGAGCTGTTTTTT. Translating it yields CASSRTGLTGELFF.

The rearrangement links TRBV9 to TRBJ2-1, with 12 bases matching TRBD2. V dropped 4 bases and J dropped 3; count of bases not matched to a gene: 5. Looked up from germline, CDR1 is SGDLS and CDR2 is YYNGEE. CDR3 length: 16 residues. The DNA for the CDR3 is TGTGCCAGCAGCACTAGCGGGGGGCCTATCTACAATGAGCAGTTCTTC. This codes for CASSTSGGPIYNEQFF.

The chain has TRBV6-1 and TRBJ1-2, with D tentatively TRBD1 (5 bases). The CDR3 is 14 residues long. Deletions cut 6 bases from V and 0 bases from J, with 11 bases between. The germline gives CDR1 MNHNS, CDR2 SASEGT. The CDR3 DNA is TGTGCCAGCAGGCGGGACGGAGCTAACTATGGCTACACCTTC. Its translation: CASRRDGANYGYTF.

V and J are TRBV4-3 and TRBJ1-5, with D possibly being TRBD1 (6 bases). Germline V gene lookup returns CDR1 LGHNA and CDR2 YSLEER. CDR3 length: 15 residues. V was cut by 0 bases and J by 7 bases, with 13 bases left in between. Here the CDR3 reads CASSQDLRGIQPQHF. Here the CDR3 DNA reads TGCGCCAGCAGCCAAGATCTGAGGGGGATCCAGCCCCAGCATTTT.

The chain carries TRBV7-2 and TRBJ2-7; 7 positions match TRBD1. CDR3 length: 16 amino acids. With 3 bases clipped from V and 3 bases from J, the junction kept 11 bases outside the gene matches. CDR1 and CDR2 from the germline V gene are SGHTA and FQGNSA. CDR3 amino acids: CASSFPGTEILYEQYF. CDR3 sequence (DNA): TGTGCCAGCAGCTTCCCCGGGACAGAGATCCTCTACGAGCAGTACTTC.

This clone was observed a single time. The rearrangement links TRBV9 to TRBJ2-1; D not resolved. Germline values: CDR1 SGDLS, CDR2 YYNGEE. CDR3 length: 14 residues. Trimming took 9 bases from V and 4 from J, leaving 17 bases between them. This CDR3 reads CATAESEIYNEQFF. The CDR3 DNA reads as TGTGCCACCGCCGAGTCCGAAATTTACAATGAGCAGTTCTTC.

The chain recombines TRBV2 with TRBJ2-2, with TRBD2 matching over 9 bases. Losses at the gene ends were 4 bases for V and 3 bases for J; bases not matched to a gene: 6. The CDR3 runs to 16 residues. The germline V gene encodes CDR1 SNHLY and CDR2 FYNNEI. The CDR3 is CASSGLAGADTGELFF. CDR3 nucleotides: TGTGCCAGCAGTGGATTAGCGGGGGCCGACACCGGGGAGCTGTTTTTT. Combining the CDR3 with reference TRBV2 and TRBJ2-2 gives the whole variable domain EPEVTQTPSHQVTQMGQEVILRCVPISNHLYFYWYRQILGQKVEFLVSFYNNEISEKSEIFDDQFSVERPDGSNFTLKIRSTKLEDSAMYFCASSGLAGADTGELFFGEGSRLTVL.

Concerning this clone: One junction end does not reproduce the germline sequence, and a read error may be involved. The chain recombines TRBV6-1 with TRBJ1-2; possibly TRBD1 for D (6 bases). CDR1 is MNHNS and CDR2 is SASEGT in the germline V gene. The CDR3 runs to 15 residues. The CDR3 loop is CASSSGPGQNYGYPF. Here the CDR3 DNA reads TGTGCCAGCAGTTCGGGACCGGGACAAAACTATGGCTACCCCTTC.

The J gene is TRBJ1-4, the V gene TRBV28; D uncertain. Per the germline V gene, CDR1 is MDHEN and CDR2 is SYDVKM. Trimming removed 3 bases from V and 8 bases from J, with 10 bases in between. The CDR3 is 13 amino acids. The CDR3 sequence: CASSFNMKEKLFF. CDR3 sequence (DNA): TGTGCCAGCAGTTTTAACATGAAGGAAAAACTGTTTTTT. Combining the CDR3 with reference TRBV28 and TRBJ1-4 gives the whole variable domain DVKVTQSSRYLVKRTGEKVFLECVQDMDHENMFWYRQDPGLGLRLIYFSYDVKMKEKGDIPEGYSVSREKKERFSLILESASTNQTSMYLCASSFNMKEKLFFGSGTQLSVL.

The V gene is TRBV10-3, the J gene TRBJ2-5; maybe TRBD2 (5 bases). Trimming pared 10 bases from V and 11 bases from J, leaving 23 bases between. Germline assignment: CDR1 ENHRY and CDR2 SYGVKD. CDR3 length: 13 amino acids. The CDR3 reads CASSEVPAGEQYF. The CDR3 bases are TGTGCCAGTTCGGAGGTTCCTGCCGGGGAGCAGTACTTC.

In its sample, this clone was seen a few times. The chain has TRBV6-6 and TRBJ1-3; D perhaps matches TRBD1 (6 bases). The V end lost 7 bases, the J end lost 4 bases, and 11 bases lay between the germline ends. The CDR3 is 13 amino acids. Germline V gene data show CDR1 as MNHNY and CDR2 as SVGAGI (reference sequence). CDR3 in DNA: TGTGCCAGCACCCTAGACAGGGGAAACACCATATATTTT. It translates to CASTLDRGNTIYF.

The chain recombines TRBV7-9 with TRBJ1-3; TRBD1 might be the D (5 bases). From germline, CDR1 is SEHNR and CDR2 FQNEAQ (reference sequence). The CDR3 has 14 amino acids. Trimming took off 3 bases at V and 4 bases at J, with 10 bases between the two ends. In DNA form, the CDR3 reads TGTGCCAGCAGCTTCCAGGGTACCGGAAACACCATATATTTT. Its translation: CASSFQGTGNTIYF.

The V gene is TRBV9, the J gene TRBJ2-7; 7 bases are a match to TRBD1. Germline V gene sequence: CDR1 SGDLS, CDR2 YYNGEE. V trimming: 3 bases; J trimming: 2 bases; junction bases outside the gene matches: 2. This CDR3 contains 13 residues. In DNA, the CDR3 is TGTGCCAGCAGCGCCGGGACAGCCTACGAGCAGTACTTC. Its translation is CASSAGTAYEQYF.

J is TRBJ2-7 and V is TRBV5-1; D perhaps matches TRBD2 (5 bases). V lost 2 bases, J lost 1 base, and 19 bases lay in between. Per germline, CDR1 SGHRS and CDR2 YFSETQ. CDR3 length equals 17 residues. Here the CDR3 reads CASSFSLEGLWSYEQYF. As DNA, the CDR3 is TGCGCCAGCAGCTTTTCGCTAGAGGGCTTGTGGTCCTACGAGCAGTACTTC.

This clone turned up a few times. The rearrangement uses TRBV6-1 and TRBJ1-2; 7 nucleotides line up with TRBD1. V gave up 2 bases and J gave up 4 bases; unmatched junction bases: 13. The CDR3 runs 17 residues. In germline, CDR1 is MNHNS, CDR2 SASEGT. The CDR3 loop is CASSELPDRDLTYGYTF. CDR3 sequence (DNA): TGTGCCAGCAGTGAACTACCCGACAGGGATCTAACCTATGGCTACACCTTC.

The chain links TRBV5-1 to TRBJ2-3; the match to TRBD2 covers 11 bases. J gave up 6 bases and V 3 bases, and 9 bases lay outside the gene matches. This CDR3 comprises 16 residues. Germline CDR1 is SGHRS and CDR2 is YFSETQ. CDR3 loop: CASSSLVAGGRDTQYF. Written as DNA, the CDR3 is TGCGCCAGCAGCTCCTTAGTAGCGGGGGGGCGGGATACGCAGTATTTT.

J is TRBJ2-7 and V is TRBV5-6, with D perhaps matching TRBD2 (5 bases). CDR1 is SGHDT and CDR2 is YYEEEE in the germline V gene. Trimming stripped 2 bases from V and 4 bases from J, with 10 bases between. This CDR3 is built from 13 residues. The chain's CDR3 is CASSFGRRYEQYF. CDR3 DNA sequence: TGTGCCAGCAGCTTCGGACGGAGGTACGAGCAGTACTTC. Supplemented by reference TRBV5-6 and TRBJ2-7, the full variable domain reads DAGVTQSPTHLIKTRGQQVTLRCSPKSGHDTVSWYQQALGQGPQFIFQYYEEEERQRGNFPDRFSGHQFPNYSSELNVNALLLGDSALYLCASSFGRRYEQYFGPGTRLTVT.

This clone was seen just once. The DNA of the CDR3 is TGTGCCAGCTCACCATCGGGACTCAATTATGGCTACACCTTC. It encodes CASSPSGLNYGYTF. The chain carries TRBV18 and TRBJ1-2; D may be TRBD1 (5 bases). With 2 bases removed from V and 5 bases from J, the gap between germline ends came to 12 bases. Germline values: CDR1 KGHSH, CDR2 LQKENI. The CDR3 has 14 residues.

The rearrangement uses TRBV9 and TRBJ2-3, with TRBD2 matching over 13 bases. In germline, CDR1 is SGDLS, CDR2 YYNGEE. The V gene end was trimmed by 3 bases and the J gene end by 0 bases; junction bases not matched to a gene: 10. CDR3 length: 19 amino acids. In DNA, the CDR3 is TGTGCCAGCAGCGAGGGGGGGGGACTAGCGGGGACTAGCACAGATACGCAGTATTTT. This translates into CASSEGGGLAGTSTDTQYF.